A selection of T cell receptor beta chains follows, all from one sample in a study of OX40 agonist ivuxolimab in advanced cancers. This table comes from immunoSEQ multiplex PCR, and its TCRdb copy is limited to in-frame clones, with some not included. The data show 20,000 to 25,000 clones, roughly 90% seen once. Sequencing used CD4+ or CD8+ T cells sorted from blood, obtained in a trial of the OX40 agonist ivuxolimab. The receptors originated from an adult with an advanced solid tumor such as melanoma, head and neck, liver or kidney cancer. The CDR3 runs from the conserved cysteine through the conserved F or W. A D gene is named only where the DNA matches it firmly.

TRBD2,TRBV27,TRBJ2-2,CASSWTSGSGGELFF,TGTGCCAGCAGTTGGACTAGCGGTTCTGGAGGGGAGCTGTTTTTT
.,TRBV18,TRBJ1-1,CASSPSGGLNTEAFF,TGTGCCAGCTCACCCTCGGGAGGGTTGAACACTGAAGCTTTCTTT
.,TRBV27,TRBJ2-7,CASSLYEQYF,TGTGCCAGCAGTTTATACGAGCAGTACTTC
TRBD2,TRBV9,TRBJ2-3,CASSVGGGLAGPTHTQYF,TGTGCCAGCAGCGTAGGTGGGGGGCTAGCGGGCCCCACCCATACGCAGTATTTT
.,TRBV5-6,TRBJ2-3,CASSSFRGTDTQYF,TGTGCCAGCAGCTCCTTCAGGGGCACAGATACGCAGTATTTT
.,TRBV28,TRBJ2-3,CASRSPTGRRTDTQYF,TGTGCCAGCAGGAGCCCCACAGGGAGAAGGACAGATACGCAGTATTTT
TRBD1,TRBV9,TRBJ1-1,CASSDRGGLNTEAFF,TGTGCCAGCAGCGACAGGGGTGGGCTGAACACTGAAGCTTTCTTT
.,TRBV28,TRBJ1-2,CATLRPRQVYGYTF,TGTGCCACCCTTCGCCCCCGGCAAGTCTATGGCTACACCTTC
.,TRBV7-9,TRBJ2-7,CASSQQYYEQYF,TGTGCCAGCAGCCAGCAGTACTACGAGCAGTACTTC
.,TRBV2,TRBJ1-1,CASSAPGLGAEAFF,TGTGCCAGCAGTGCCCCGGGACTAGGCGCTGAAGCTTTCTTT
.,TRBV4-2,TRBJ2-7,CASSQGVAGPYEQYF,TGTGCCAGCAGCCAAGGAGTGGCTGGCCCCTACGAGCAGTACTTC
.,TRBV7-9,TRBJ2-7,CASSSPDRKFSYEQYF,TGTGCCAGCAGCTCGCCAGACAGAAAATTCTCCTACGAGCAGTACTTC
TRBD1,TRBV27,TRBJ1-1,CASSFSGGLNTEAFF,TGTGCCAGCAGTTTCTCAGGGGGTTTGAACACCGAAGCTTTCTTT
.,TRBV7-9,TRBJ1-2,CASSHDVGRSYGYTF,TGTGCCAGCAGCCACGACGTCGGACGGAGCTATGGCTACACCTTC
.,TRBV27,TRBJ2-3,CASSFPSTDTQYF,TGTGCCAGCAGTTTCCCCAGCACAGATACGCAGTATTTT
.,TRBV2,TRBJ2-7,CASTPVNHEFDYEQYF,TGTGCCAGCACCCCGGTCAACCACGAATTTGACTACGAGCAGTACTTC